One sample yielded the 9 T cell receptor beta chains listed below, sequenced in a study of shared clonotypes between healthy human individuals. Produced via immunoSEQ multiplex PCR; TCRdb's table is partial and in-frame only. This table holds 2 million to 3 million clones, approximately 93% found once. The sequenced sample consisted of naive CD4+ T cells from PBMCs. Subset defined: CD45RA+ positively selected. Source of these receptors: a man aged 18 to 35 in good health. Some clones in this sample may be carry-over from other donors' samples.

The gene calls are TRBV27 and TRBJ1-3; 8 bases fit TRBD1. Germline CDR1 and CDR2: MNHEY and SMNVEV (reference sequence). V was pared by 5 bases and J by 4 bases, with 4 bases of the junction left unmatched. There are 14 residues in the CDR3. CDR3 bases: TGTGCCAGCAGTCCTCAGGGGGCCGGAAACACCATATATTTT. Protein: CASSPQGAGNTIYF.

This chain links TRBV18 with TRBJ2-1; TRBD2 is a possible D gene (6 bases). Germline CDR1 reads KGHSH; CDR2 reads LQKENI. V lost 3 bases and J lost 0, with 15 bases in between. This CDR3 comprises 17 residues. The CDR3 sequence is CASSPQGGRGSYNEQFF. The CDR3 coding sequence is TGTGCCAGCTCACCCCAGGGAGGCAGAGGCTCCTACAATGAGCAGTTCTTC.

The chain uses TRBV2 and TRBJ2-1; perhaps TRBD2 as D (7 bases). The CDR3 is 16 residues long. Trimming stripped 6 bases from V and 0 bases from J, with 15 bases between. Germline values: CDR1 SNHLY, CDR2 FYNNEI. CDR3 in DNA: TGTGCCAGCAGGGCCCAGGGGAGGGGCTCCTACAATGAGCAGTTCTTC. Protein product: CASRAQGRGSYNEQFF.

This clone has just one count. The chain links TRBV28 to TRBJ1-2, with D hard to call. This CDR3 comprises 15 residues. With 6 bases removed from V and 7 bases from J, the gap between germline ends came to 21 bases. Germline CDR1 reads MDHEN; CDR2 reads SYDVKM. CDR3 DNA: TGTGCCAGCAGCCTTTCCCCCCAGGCTGTCGGTGGCTACACCTTC. Translation: CASSLSPQAVGGYTF.

V and J are TRBV6-5 and TRBJ1-2; D ambiguous. Germline V CDR1 and CDR2: MNHEY, SVGAGI. Trimming took off 0 bases at V and 2 bases at J, with 10 bases between the two ends. This CDR3 is 15 amino acids long. The CDR3 sequence: CASSYSAGENYGYTF. The DNA of the CDR3 is TGTGCCAGCAGTTACTCGGCGGGAGAAAACTATGGCTACACCTTC.

This clone appeared once. Other DNA sequences from this sample encode an identical CDR3 as well. The gene calls are TRBV11-3 and TRBJ2-7; D may match TRBD1 or TRBD2 (5 bases each). Trimming stripped 1 base from V and 7 bases from J, with 11 bases between. This CDR3 has 13 residues. Germline CDR1 SGHNT, CDR2 YENEEA. CDR3 sequence: CASSLGRGDEQYF. As DNA, the CDR3 is TGTGCCAGCAGCTTAGGGCGAGGGGATGAGCAGTACTTC. Full variable domain (remainder filled in from reference TRBV11-3 and TRBJ2-7): EAGVVQSPRYKIIEKKQPVAFWCNPISGHNTLYWYLQNLGQGPELLIRYENEEAVDDSQLPKDRFSAERLKGVDSTLKIQPAELGDSAVYLCASSLGRGDEQYFGPGTRLTVT.

This clone was recorded once. The chain recombines TRBV2 with TRBJ2-5, with a tentative D call TRBD1 (6 bases). The DNA end is a closer match to TRBJ2-7, so the J assignment may be wrong. The CDR3 contains 13 residues. The germline V gene encodes CDR1 SNHLY and CDR2 FYNNEI. The chain's CDR3 is CASSLRTENEQYF. In nucleotides, the CDR3 is TGTGCCAGCAGCTTACGGACAGAGAACGAGCAGTACTTC.

This clone has more than one count but fewer than ten. CDR3 loop: CASKPTGNTEAFF. The CDR3 DNA follows: TGTGCCAGCAAGCCTACAGGGAACACTGAAGCTTTCTTT. This rearrangement joins TRBV6-6 to TRBJ1-1, with D possibly being TRBD1 (5 bases). The germline V gene has CDR1 MNHNY and CDR2 SVGAGI (reference sequence). This CDR3 spans 13 amino acids. V lost 7 bases and J lost 1, with 10 bases in between.

V usage is TRBV4-3 and J usage is TRBJ2-7, with 9 bases fitting TRBD2. J was trimmed by 3 bases and V by 0 bases; bases with no gene match: 6. The CDR3 extends over 16 amino acids. Per germline, CDR1 LGHNA and CDR2 YSLEER. The CDR3 DNA reads TGCGCCAGCAGCCAAGATCGGCTAGCGGGGATCTACGAGCAGTACTTC. It specifies CASSQDRLAGIYEQYF.